This T cell receptor (beta chain) was sequenced for a study of cytomegalovirus exposure and HLA in healthy donors. The study ran its PCR with 60 Vbeta and 13 Jbeta primers. Data came from immunoSEQ multiplex PCR; TCRdb stores just in-frame clones and leaves some out. This sample has 150,000 to 200,000 clones, with about 81% found just once. The germline V gene encodes CDR1 SNHLY and CDR2 FYNNEI. The CDR3 is 14 residues long. J gave up 3 bases and V 7 bases, and 7 bases lay outside the gene matches. Sequencing input: PBMCs. The sequence derives from a woman between 18 and 29 years old in good health and CMV-seropositive. The V call is TRBV2, the J call TRBJ2-3, with 7 bases lining up with TRBD2. CDR3 protein: CASTRSGGTDTQYF. CDR3 DNA sequence: TGTGCCAGCACCCGCTCGGGGGGTACAGATACGCAGTATTTT.